The 9 T cell receptor beta chains below were found in one sample sequenced in a study of regulatory T cells in long-lasting Graves disease (dated by TCRdb to about 2021). This specimen's time point label, interpreted: persistent/refractory GD, antithyroid drugs over 5 years with positive TRAb. For both TCR sequencing and RNA sequencing, RNA was extracted from PBMCs in TRIzol. The library was built by means of multiplex PCR. The sequencing machine was an Illumina HiSeq 4000. To build TCR beta libraries, CDR3 regions were amplified by Arm-PCR using iRepertoire HTBI primers. TCRdb took the public reads, trimmed them with fastp at Q25, ran MiXCR for clone calling and kept in-frame beta chains. CDR3 protein duplicates are merged, each entry listing the most common genes and DNA. The sample data list 400,000 to 600,000 distinct CDR3 sequences, and roughly 21% of these were observed just once. Together, the top ten hold roughly 7% of the sample.

Sequences were derived from peripheral blood mononuclear cells (PBMCs), sampled when the disease was refractory, from a patient treated with antithyroid drugs. The receptors here all came from a female donor with Graves disease.

This clonotype has a handful of counts. This rearrangement joins TRBV27 to TRBJ2-7; TRBD2 aligns across 10 bases. With V trimmed by 5 bases and J by 2 bases, 3 bases remained unmatched. The CDR3 runs to 14 residues. CDR1 is MNHEY, CDR2 SMNVEV, per germline (reference sequence). The CDR3 loop is CASSRAGGAYEQYF. The CDR3 DNA sequence: TGTGCCAGCAGTCGAGCGGGAGGGGCCTACGAGCAGTACTTC.

Of note for this clonotype: Given a much more abundant clone one base away, this may be a read error. The chain uses TRBV29-1 and TRBJ2-5; D possibly corresponds to TRBD2 (6 bases). V was clipped by 4 bases and J by 0 bases, with 15 bases between them. CDR1 is SQVTM, CDR2 ANQGSEA, per germline. The CDR3 has 15 amino acids. The chain's CDR3 is CSVARVAEHQETQYF. CDR3 nucleotides: TGCAGCGTTGCGCGGGTAGCGGAACACCAAGAGACCCAGTACTTC.

The sample holds a few counts of this clonotype. The chain is built from TRBV5-1 and TRBJ1-1, with D maybe TRBD1 (6 bases). The germline CDR1 and CDR2 sequences are SGHRS and YFSETQ. V lost 2 bases, J lost 5 bases, and 10 bases lay in between. The length of the CDR3 is 13 residues. The DNA of the CDR3 is TGCGCCAGCAGCTTTGGGGGCACGACTGAAGCTTTCTTT. Translated, it gives CASSFGGTTEAFF.

This clonotype was seen at least ten times. V and J are TRBV2 and TRBJ1-4; D is possibly TRBD1 (5 bases). CDR1 is SNHLY and CDR2 is FYNNEI in the germline V gene. The germline V and J ends were trimmed by 11 bases and 5 bases, with 18 bases remaining between them. The CDR3 is made up of 14 amino acids. CDR3 in amino acids: CAAQGDPLNEKLFF. The CDR3 DNA reads TGTGCCGCTCAAGGGGACCCTCTCAATGAAAAACTGTTTTTT.

This clonotype has more than one count but fewer than ten. The V and J genes are TRBV29-1 and TRBJ1-2; TRBD1 might be the D (6 bases). V lost 0 bases and J 3 bases, leaving 11 bases between the germline ends. The CDR3 loop spans 14 amino acids. In germline, CDR1 is SQVTM, CDR2 ANQGSEA. DNA of the CDR3: TGCAGCGTTGAAGAGTCGTACAGGGACTATGGCTACACCTTC. Protein: CSVEESYRDYGYTF. Full variable domain (missing parts from reference TRBV29-1 and TRBJ1-2): SAVISQKPSRDICQRGTSLTIQCQVDSQVTMMFWYRQQPGQSLTLIATANQGSEATYESGFVIDKFPISRPNLTFSTLTVSNMSPEDSSIYLCSVEESYRDYGYTFGSGTRLTVV.

This clonotype was counted ten times or more. The V gene is TRBV6-1, the J gene TRBJ1-5; D may be TRBD1 (5 bases). The germline gives CDR1 MNHNS, CDR2 SASEGT. The V end lost 1 base, the J end lost 0 bases, and 7 bases lay between the germline ends. This CDR3 contains 15 residues. As DNA, the CDR3 is TGTGCCAGCAGTGAAGTTCAGGGTAGCAATCAGCCCCAGCATTTT. Protein sequence: CASSEVQGSNQPQHF.

This clonotype was detected ten times or more. The V and J genes are TRBV12-3 or TRBV12-4 and TRBJ2-7; D may be TRBD2 (6 bases). This CDR3 region has 14 residues. V was cut by 6 bases and J by 5 bases, with 17 bases left in between. CDR3: CASSPSAPRDEQYF. The CDR3 coding sequence is TGTGCCAGCAGCCCTAGCGCTCCGAGGGACGAGCAGTACTTC.

The sample holds many counts of this clonotype. The V and J genes are TRBV19 and TRBJ1-1; D is unresolved. V was clipped by 1 base and J by 4 bases, with 10 bases between them. Germline assignment: CDR1 LNHDA and CDR2 SQIVND (reference sequence). This CDR3 is 14 amino acids long. Here the CDR3 DNA reads TGTGCCAGTAGTATAGGATATCCGGTCACTGAAGCTTTCTTT. The encoded protein is CASSIGYPVTEAFF.

Many counts were recorded for this clonotype. The V gene is TRBV6-1, the J gene TRBJ1-2, with 7 bases fitting TRBD1. Trimming cost V 6 bases and J 7 bases; bases outside gene matches: 5. Per germline, CDR1 MNHNS and CDR2 SASEGT. CDR3 length: 12 amino acids. The DNA for the CDR3 is TGTGCCAGCAGAACAGGGGCTGGTGGCTACACCTTC. This gives the protein CASRTGAGGYTF.